This T cell receptor beta chain was identified in a study of read filtering for tumor transcriptome and immune sequencing. On the study more broadly: IR-seq gave about 3.5 to 10.27 million TCR reads per sample; RNA-seq gave roughly 80 to 1273.

V was clipped by 3 bases and J by 3 bases, with 9 bases between them. The CDR3 loop spans 14 amino acids. From about 400 ng of RNA, a library with molecular barcoded alpha/delta and beta/gamma adaptors was made. MiXCR was run by TCRdb on the reads, yielding one entry per CDR3 protein. The data show 130,000 or so distinct CDR3 sequences, less than 15% seen once. Ten or more counts support this clonotype. The sequence came from a donor at least 40 years old with multiple myeloma. Sequencing used a population of CD138-negative cells sorted from bone marrow. This chain connects TRBV12-3 or TRBV12-4 to TRBJ1-5, with a tentative D call TRBD1 (6 bases). This CDR3 is CASSLNRDNQPQHF. The CDR3 DNA reads TGTGCCAGCAGTTTGAACAGGGACAATCAGCCCCAGCATTTT.